A selection of T cell receptor beta chains follows, all from one sample in a study of cytomegalovirus exposure and HLA in healthy donors. Some clones are missing from TCRdb's copy, which holds only in-frame ones; the method was immunoSEQ multiplex PCR. The data show approximately 100,000 clones, over 75% seen once. The specimen was PBMCs. These receptors all come from a man aged 18 to 35 in good health and CMV-seronegative. Each CDR3 is given with its conserved first and last residue. D genes are given only for firm matches. Clone sizes are given selectively: once, few, many, or a class where the clone is expanded.

J gene	V gene	clone size	D gene	CDR3 DNA	CDR3 protein
TRBJ1-2	TRBV12-5	NA	NA	TGTGCTAGTGGTTTGGCCCCCCCCTTGGGGGCGCTCTATGGCTACACCTTC	CASGLAPPLGALYGYTF
TRBJ1-6	TRBV2	few	NA	TGTGCCAGCAGGGACATTAATTCACCCCTCCACTTT	CASRDINSPLHF
TRBJ1-1	TRBV11-2	NA	NA	TGTGCCAGCAGCTTAGTCTATCGGGGACTTGAAAACACTGAAGCTTTCTTT	CASSLVYRGLENTEAFF
TRBJ2-3	TRBV7-7	few	NA	TGTGCTAGCAGCTTAGAGCGCACAGATACGCAGTATTTT	CASSLERTDTQYF
TRBJ1-1	TRBV11-2	NA	NA	TGTGCCAGCAGCTCCGTAGGGGTGAACACTGAAGCTTTCTTT	CASSSVGVNTEAFF
TRBJ2-1	TRBV5-6	NA	TRBD1	TGTGCCAGCAGCTTGGAAGGGGGCGCGTCAAATGAGCAGTTCTTC	CASSLEGGASNEQFF
TRBJ2-3	TRBV7-8	NA	NA	TGTGCCAGCAGCTTCCCAGGGGATGAGAACACAGATACGCAGTATTTT	CASSFPGDENTDTQYF
TRBJ2-3	TRBV29-1	once	TRBD1	TGCAGCGTCTCCGGGACAGGGGTAAACACAGATACGCAGTATTTT	CSVSGTGVNTDTQYF
TRBJ1-1	TRBV30	NA	NA	TGTGCCTGGAGCGTAACAGTGAACACTGAAGCTTTCTTT	CAWSVTVNTEAFF
TRBJ2-1	TRBV4-1	NA	NA	TGCGCCAGCAGCCAAGACGGTGAGCAGTTCTTC	CASSQDGEQFF
TRBJ1-1	TRBV20-1	NA	NA	TGCAGTGCTAGAACCCCGGCTGAAGCTTTCTTT	CSARTPAEAFF
TRBJ1-1	TRBV5-4	NA	TRBD1	TGTGCCAGCAGCGGGGACAGGGGGAGTCCTGAAGCTTTCTTT	CASSGDRGSPEAFF
TRBJ2-3	TRBV27	NA	TRBD1	TGTGCCAGCAGTAATGACAGGGTCTGGGGAGATACGCAGTATTTT	CASSNDRVWGDTQYF
TRBJ1-2	TRBV7-9	NA	TRBD1	TGTTCCAGCAGCTTAGGACAGGGGTCTCACTATGGCTACACCTTC	CSSSLGQGSHYGYTF
TRBJ2-3	TRBV5-6	NA	NA	TGTGCCAGCAGCCCCTACCGTGAGCGGCGGGGGCTGGCAGATACGCAGTATTTT	CASSPYRERRGLADTQYF
TRBJ2-2	TRBV7-6	NA	TRBD2	TGTGCCAGCAGCCCAGTTAACGGGGGGGCCAGGTCCGGGGAGCTGTTTTTT	CASSPVNGGARSGELFF
TRBJ2-7	TRBV2	NA	TRBD2	TGTGCCAGCAGTGAAGCGCTTCAACTAGCGGGGGACTACGAGCAGTACTTC	CASSEALQLAGDYEQYF
TRBJ2-5	TRBV5-1	NA	NA	TGCGCCAGCAGCTTTAAAGAGACCCAGTACTTC	CASSFKETQYF
TRBJ2-1	TRBV7-9	NA	TRBD2	TGTTCCAGCAGCCTCACTAGCGGGCCGTACAATGAGCAGTTCTTC	CSSSLTSGPYNEQFF
TRBJ1-4	TRBV2	NA	TRBD1	TGTGCCAGCACTAGGGACAGGGCTGAAAAACTGTTTTTT	CASTRDRAEKLFF
TRBJ1-5	TRBV6-1	NA	TRBD1	TGTGCCAGCAGTGGAAGACAGGGAATACAGCCCCAGCATTTT	CASSGRQGIQPQHF
TRBJ1-6	TRBV10-3	NA	NA	TGTGCCATCAGTGAGTCGGAGAGATCCTATAATTCACCCCTCCACTTT	CAISESERSYNSPLHF
TRBJ1-2	TRBV7-9	NA	TRBD1	TGTGCCAGCAGCTTAGGACAGGGGCTCGATTATGGCTACACCTTC	CASSLGQGLDYGYTF
TRBJ1-2	TRBV30	NA	NA	TGTGCCTGGAGTGTCAACAGGGCCGCTAACTATGGCTACACCTTC	CAWSVNRAANYGYTF
TRBJ1-5	TRBV11-2	NA	NA	TGTGCCAGCAGCTTAGCGGCAGGGGCGGGTCAGCCCCAGCATTTT	CASSLAAGAGQPQHF
TRBJ1-1	TRBV5-1	NA	NA	TGCGCCAGCAGCTTGTTACCTGGGGAGGTCACTGAAGCTTTCTTT	CASSLLPGEVTEAFF
TRBJ2-7	TRBV5-5	NA	NA	TGTGCCAGCAGCCCGAGCCTGTGGGAGCAGTACTTC	CASSPSLWEQYF
TRBJ2-5	TRBV9	few	NA	TGTGCCAGCAGCGTAGGGGCGGGGCCAGAGACCCAGTACTTC	CASSVGAGPETQYF
TRBJ1-2	TRBV5-4	NA	TRBD1	TGTGCCAGCAGCTTGCAGGGGGCACGTGGCTACACCTTC	CASSLQGARGYTF